These 31 T cell receptor beta chains originate from one sample sequenced in a study of blood T cell repertoires in COVID-19. TCRdb's copy holds only in-frame clones and misses some; the assay was immunoSEQ multiplex PCR. Of 250,000 to 350,000 clones listed, more than 80% were seen once; the top ten hold 2.5% to 3%. What was sequenced was peripheral blood. The receptors shown here come from a woman in her 30s with active or convalescent COVID-19.

The CDR3 nucleotides are TGTGCCAGCAGCTTTGGGACAGGGGGCCTCACTGAAGCTTTCTTT. Protein product: CASSFGTGGLTEAFF. V and J are TRBV7-9 and TRBJ1-1, with 12 bases that match TRBD1. CDR3 size: 15 residues. The ends lost 3 bases at V and 4 bases at J; junction bases unmatched: 3. Germline V gives CDR1 SEHNR, CDR2 FQNEAQ (reference sequence).

This rearrangement joins TRBV6-5 to TRBJ1-3; no reliable D call. V dropped 4 bases and J dropped 0 bases, with 10 bases sitting between them. The V gene's germline CDR1 is MNHEY and CDR2 SVGAGI. The CDR3 extends over 15 amino acids. The CDR3 nucleotides read TGTGCCAGCAGTTTGTCCCTCCGCTCTGGAAACACCATATATTTT. This codes for CASSLSLRSGNTIYF.

The rearrangement uses TRBV28 and TRBJ1-1; 12 bases align to TRBD1. Germline V gives CDR1 MDHEN, CDR2 SYDVKM. The CDR3 is 16 amino acids. With V trimmed by 8 bases and J by 1 base, 8 bases remained unmatched. CDR3 sequence: CASSGTGGGKNTEAFF. CDR3 DNA: TGTGCCAGCTCCGGGACAGGGGGCGGGAAGAACACTGAAGCTTTCTTT.

This chain links TRBV6-2 or TRBV6-3 with TRBJ2-7, with D perhaps matching TRBD1 (5 bases). V dropped 0 bases and J dropped 9 bases, with 9 bases sitting between them. The CDR3 has 12 residues. The germline CDR1 and CDR2 sequences are MNHEY and SVGEGT. The CDR3 sequence: CASSYSQGPQYF. CDR3 sequence (DNA): TGTGCCAGCAGTTACTCTCAGGGTCCGCAGTACTTC.

The chain uses TRBV11-2 and TRBJ1-1; D remains ambiguous. V lost 0 bases and J lost 1, with 12 bases in between. The CDR3 has 16 amino acids. Germline V gene sequence: CDR1 SGHAT, CDR2 FQNNGV. The CDR3 nucleotides read TGTGCCAGCAGCTTAGATCGGCGGAGGACGAACACTGAAGCTTTCTTT. This sequence encodes CASSLDRRRTNTEAFF.

This chain uses TRBV4-3 with TRBJ1-6; 10 nucleotides agree with TRBD1. Trimming removed 4 bases from V and 7 bases from J; junction bases left unmatched: 10. Germline CDR1 and CDR2: LGHNA and YSLEER. The CDR3 extends over 17 amino acids. CDR3 sequence (DNA): TGCGCCAGCAGCCTTGAACTACCGGGACAGGGGAATTCACCCCTCCACTTT. It encodes CASSLELPGQGNSPLHF.

The chain has TRBV18 and TRBJ1-4, with a tentative D call TRBD1 (5 bases). The CDR3 spans 14 residues. Trimming took off 3 bases at V and 4 bases at J, with 9 bases between the two ends. CDR1 and CDR2 (germline): KGHSH, LQKENI. In DNA, the CDR3 is TGTGCCAGCTCACCCGGAAGGGGTAATGAAAAACTGTTTTTT. It encodes CASSPGRGNEKLFF.

The chain carries TRBV2 and TRBJ1-2, with D unclear. The CDR3 runs 13 residues. The V end was cut by 2 bases, the J end by 2 bases, with 6 bases between. Germline V gene lookup returns CDR1 SNHLY and CDR2 FYNNEI. CDR3 protein: CASSESGNYGYTF. The DNA of the CDR3 is TGTGCCAGCAGTGAATCCGGGAACTATGGCTACACCTTC.

J is TRBJ1-2 and V is TRBV4-3, with D perhaps matching TRBD1 (5 bases). Trimming stripped 4 bases from V and 5 bases from J, with 14 bases between. The CDR3 runs to 14 residues. Per germline, CDR1 LGHNA and CDR2 YSLEER. For the CDR3, the DNA is TGCGCCAGCAGCCCTCTTGGGGCGGAGTATGGCTACACCTTC. Its protein product is CASSPLGAEYGYTF.

CDR3 protein: CASCLAGVNTDTQYF. The DNA for the CDR3 is TGCGCCAGTTGCCTAGCGGGGGTCAACACAGATACGCAGTATTTT. V and J are TRBV5-1 and TRBJ2-3; 10 bases match TRBD2. Germline-derived CDR1 and CDR2 are SGHRS and YFSETQ. Germline trimming cut 8 bases from V and 2 bases from J; bases unmatched to any gene: 8. CDR3 length equals 15 residues.

The table lists this clone with a count of one. The chain combines TRBV9 with TRBJ1-3, with 9 positions matching TRBD1. This CDR3 has 20 amino acids. V dropped 4 bases and J dropped 0; count of bases not matched to a gene: 17. CDR1 and CDR2 from the germline V gene are SGDLS and YYNGEE. The CDR3 nucleotides read TGTGCCAGCAGCACCCTCCCGGGACAGGGAGAACTAAACTCTGGAAACACCATATATTTT. Translation gives CASSTLPGQGELNSGNTIYF.

The rearrangement joins TRBV27 to TRBJ2-2; D perhaps matches TRBD2 (6 bases). The CDR3 has 15 residues. Germline values: CDR1 MNHEY, CDR2 SMNVEV (reference sequence). Trimming stripped 6 bases from V and 3 bases from J, with 14 bases between. The CDR3 reads CASRGGRRDTGELFF. CDR3 nucleotides: TGTGCCAGCAGGGGGGGTCGCAGAGACACCGGGGAGCTGTTTTTT.

This clone was seen only once. This rearrangement joins TRBV12-5 to TRBJ1-5; D is possibly TRBD1 (5 bases). Looked up from germline, CDR1 is LGHNT and CDR2 is FRNRAP. The CDR3 covers 13 residues. V lost 3 bases, J lost 7 bases, and 10 bases lay in between. CDR3 in amino acids: CASGFGGNQPQHF. The CDR3 DNA reads TGTGCTAGTGGTTTTGGGGGGAACCAGCCCCAGCATTTT.

This clone was recorded only once. The gene calls are TRBV3-1 (or the pseudogene TRBV3-2) and TRBJ1-1; possibly TRBD1 for D (6 bases). Looked up from germline, CDR1 is LGHDT and CDR2 is YNNKEL (reference sequence). Trimming removed 1 base at V and 3 bases at J, with 15 bases between. The CDR3 totals 16 residues. CDR3 protein: CASSQGLQQGDTEAFF. The CDR3 DNA sequence: TGTGCCAGCAGCCAAGGACTGCAACAGGGAGACACTGAAGCTTTCTTT.

The chain combines TRBV30 with TRBJ1-4, with D perhaps matching TRBD1 (6 bases). Germline values: CDR1 GTSNPN, CDR2 SVGIG (reference sequence). The CDR3 has 14 residues. The V and J ends lost 7 bases and 6 bases respectively, with 18 bases between them. The CDR3 loop is CASERQVGDEKLFF. In DNA, the CDR3 is TGTGCCTCGGAACGACAGGTTGGCGATGAAAAACTGTTTTTT.

The chain employs TRBV2 and TRBJ2-2, with D possibly being TRBD1 (6 bases). Per germline, CDR1 SNHLY and CDR2 FYNNEI. Trimming took 6 bases from V and 2 from J, leaving 16 bases between them. The CDR3 runs 16 residues. The CDR3 here is CASSTDSSANTGELFF. The CDR3 bases are TGTGCCAGCAGCACGGACAGTTCGGCAAACACCGGGGAGCTGTTTTTT.

This sequence joins TRBV27 and TRBJ2-1, with 8 positions matching TRBD1. The CDR3 sequence is 12 residues long. Germline-derived CDR1 and CDR2 are MNHEY and SMNVEV (reference sequence). Unmatched junction bases numbered 7, after V lost 4 bases and J lost 14 bases. The CDR3 is CASSSKTGEEFF. CDR3 DNA sequence: TGTGCCAGCAGTTCTAAGACAGGGGAGGAGTTCTTC.

The V call is TRBV27, the J call TRBJ2-1, with D perhaps TRBD2 (5 bases). CDR1 and CDR2 (germline): MNHEY, SMNVEV (reference sequence). V lost 4 bases and J 5 bases, leaving 12 bases between the germline ends. CDR3 length: 14 residues. CDR3 DNA: TGTGCCAGCAGTTCCTCCGGGAACAACAATGAGCAGTTCTTC. Translating it yields CASSSSGNNNEQFF.

The V gene is TRBV7-9, the J gene TRBJ1-1; D not certain. The CDR3 runs 13 residues. The germline CDR1 and CDR2 sequences are SEHNR and FQNEAQ (reference sequence). V shed 1 base and J shed 10 bases, with 13 bases lying between them. DNA of the CDR3: TGTGCCAGCAGCTTAGGGCCAGATCGAGGAGCTTTCTTT. Protein product: CASSLGPDRGAFF.

This rearrangement joins TRBV7-2 to TRBJ2-5; D is undetermined. Trimming left V 4 bases short and J 5 bases short, with 8 bases between. Per germline, CDR1 SGHTA and CDR2 FQGNSA. CDR3 length: 12 residues. The CDR3 DNA follows: TGTGCCAGCAGCTATGCCCGGGAGACCCAGTACTTC. Translated, it gives CASSYARETQYF.

This clone was seen a single time. The chain recombines TRBV28 with TRBJ1-1; D is perhaps TRBD1 (5 bases). The CDR3 runs to 13 residues. Germline V gives CDR1 MDHEN, CDR2 SYDVKM. Trimming left V 7 bases short and J 1 base short, with 10 bases between. The chain's CDR3 is CASTSGGNTEAFF. CDR3 coding DNA: TGTGCCAGCACCTCGGGGGGGAACACTGAAGCTTTCTTT.

V gene TRBV19 combines with J gene TRBJ2-5; 8 nucleotides agree with TRBD1. Germline loops: CDR1 LNHDA, CDR2 SQIVND (reference sequence). This CDR3 region has 15 residues. Germline trimming cut 3 bases from V and 2 bases from J; bases unmatched to any gene: 5. CDR3 in DNA: TGTGCCAGTAGTATTTCCCGGACAGGGCAAGAGACCCAGTACTTC. This sequence encodes CASSISRTGQETQYF.

This chain uses TRBV18 with TRBJ1-2; 8 bases align to TRBD1. There are 16 residues in the CDR3. V lost 1 base to trimming and J lost 6 bases; unmatched junction nucleotides: 10. Germline values: CDR1 KGHSH, CDR2 LQKENI. CDR3 coding DNA: TGTGCCAGCTCACCACTTGGGACAGGCAGTGGGGATGGCTACACCTTC. Amino acids: CASSPLGTGSGDGYTF.

This clone was picked up one time. The genes are TRBV5-1 and TRBJ2-3; 10 bases are a match to TRBD1. The germline V gene encodes CDR1 SGHRS and CDR2 YFSETQ. The ends lost 7 bases at V and 3 bases at J; junction bases unmatched: 5. This CDR3 has 14 residues. This chain's CDR3 is CASQPGQGTDTQYF. The CDR3 DNA follows: TGCGCCAGCCAACCGGGACAGGGGACAGATACGCAGTATTTT.

The count of this clone is one. This rearrangement joins TRBV20-1 to TRBJ2-7; no reliable D call. Trimming shortened V by 3 bases and J by 5 bases, and 8 bases separated the two germline ends. Germline CDR1 DFQATT, CDR2 SNEGSKA (reference sequence). The CDR3 has 11 residues. CDR3 residues: CSASNTHEQYF. DNA for the CDR3: TGCAGTGCTAGTAACACCCACGAGCAGTACTTC.

The gene calls are TRBV6-5 and TRBJ2-7; 9 bases agree with TRBD1. CDR3 length: 15 residues. Germline V lookup: CDR1 MNHEY, CDR2 SVGAGI. With V trimmed by 7 bases and J by 0 bases, 7 bases remained unmatched. The CDR3 here is CASNSGTGSSYEQYF. CDR3 sequence (DNA): TGTGCCAGCAATTCCGGGACAGGGAGCTCCTACGAGCAGTACTTC.

V gene TRBV24-1 combines with J gene TRBJ2-7; D is undetermined. The CDR3 has 14 residues. Looked up from germline, CDR1 is KGHDR and CDR2 is SFDVKD. V lost 3 bases, J lost 1 base, and 9 bases lay in between. For the CDR3, the DNA is TGTGCCACCAGTGATGCTGACGGGTCCTACGAGCAGTACTTC. Translation gives CATSDADGSYEQYF.

The V call is TRBV5-4, the J call TRBJ2-1, with a weak D call TRBD2 (7 bases). CDR1 SGHNT and CDR2 YYREEE come from the germline V gene (reference sequence). This CDR3 has 16 residues. Trimming pared 5 bases from V and 3 bases from J, leaving 18 bases between. The CDR3 region is CASSRRGGGLYNEQFF. The CDR3 coding sequence is TGTGCCAGCAGTCGGAGGGGCGGGGGCCTCTACAATGAGCAGTTCTTC.

The CDR3: CASSLVGQGFGNTIYF. The CDR3 bases are TGTGCCAGCAGTTTAGTGGGACAGGGGTTTGGAAACACCATATATTTT. The chain combines TRBV27 with TRBJ1-3; 10 nucleotides align to TRBD1. This CDR3 has 16 residues. With V trimmed by 2 bases and J by 3 bases, 4 bases remained unmatched. Germline V gives CDR1 MNHEY, CDR2 SMNVEV (reference sequence).

This chain uses TRBV18 with TRBJ2-6, with a tentative D call TRBD1 (6 bases). There are 16 residues in the CDR3. Germline V gene data show CDR1 as KGHSH and CDR2 as LQKENI. V was trimmed by 3 bases and J by 0 bases, leaving 9 bases between them. The CDR3 here is CASSPDRLSGANVLTF. The CDR3 DNA reads as TGTGCCAGCTCACCGGACAGACTCTCTGGGGCCAACGTCCTGACTTTC. The full variable domain, in which reference TRBV18 and TRBJ2-6 provide the parts outside the CDR3, is NAGVMQNPRHLVRRRGQEARLRCSPMKGHSHVYWYRQLPEEGLKFMVYLQKENIIDESGMPKERFSAEFPKEGPSILRIQQVVRGDSAAYFCASSPDRLSGANVLTFGAGSRLTVL.

The chain employs TRBV19 and TRBJ2-7; D not certain. Trimming removed 5 bases at V and 3 bases at J, with 17 bases between. The germline V gene encodes CDR1 LNHDA and CDR2 SQIVND (reference sequence). This CDR3 has 15 amino acids. DNA for the CDR3: TGTGCCAGTAGTTCTTCGTGGCGGTCGAGCTACGAGCAGTACTTC. This encodes CASSSSWRSSYEQYF.